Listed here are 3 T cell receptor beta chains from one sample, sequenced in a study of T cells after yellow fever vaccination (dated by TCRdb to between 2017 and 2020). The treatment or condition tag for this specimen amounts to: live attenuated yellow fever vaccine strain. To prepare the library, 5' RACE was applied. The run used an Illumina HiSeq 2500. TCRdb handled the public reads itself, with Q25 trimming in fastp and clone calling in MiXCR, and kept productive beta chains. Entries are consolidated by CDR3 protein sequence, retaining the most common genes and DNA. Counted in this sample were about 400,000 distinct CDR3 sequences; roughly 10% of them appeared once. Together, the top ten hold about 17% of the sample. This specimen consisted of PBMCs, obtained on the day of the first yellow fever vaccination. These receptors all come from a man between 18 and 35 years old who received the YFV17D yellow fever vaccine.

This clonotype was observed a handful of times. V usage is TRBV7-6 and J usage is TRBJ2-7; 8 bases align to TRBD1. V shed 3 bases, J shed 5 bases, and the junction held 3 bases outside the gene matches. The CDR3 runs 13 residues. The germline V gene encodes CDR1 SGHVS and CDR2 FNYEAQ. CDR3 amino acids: CASSLAGGNEQYF. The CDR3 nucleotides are TGTGCCAGCAGCTTGGCAGGGGGCAACGAGCAGTACTTC.

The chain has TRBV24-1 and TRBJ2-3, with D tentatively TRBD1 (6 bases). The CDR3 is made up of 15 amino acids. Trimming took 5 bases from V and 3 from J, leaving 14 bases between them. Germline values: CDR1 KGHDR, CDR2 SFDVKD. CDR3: CATSARGSLTDTQYF. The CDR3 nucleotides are TGTGCCACCAGTGCTAGGGGGAGCTTAACAGATACGCAGTATTTT.

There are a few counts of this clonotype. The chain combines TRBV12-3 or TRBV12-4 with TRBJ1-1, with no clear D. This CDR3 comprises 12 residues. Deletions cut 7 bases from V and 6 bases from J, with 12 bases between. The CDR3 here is CASTKTAAEAFF. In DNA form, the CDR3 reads TGTGCCAGCACTAAGACGGCCGCTGAAGCTTTCTTT.